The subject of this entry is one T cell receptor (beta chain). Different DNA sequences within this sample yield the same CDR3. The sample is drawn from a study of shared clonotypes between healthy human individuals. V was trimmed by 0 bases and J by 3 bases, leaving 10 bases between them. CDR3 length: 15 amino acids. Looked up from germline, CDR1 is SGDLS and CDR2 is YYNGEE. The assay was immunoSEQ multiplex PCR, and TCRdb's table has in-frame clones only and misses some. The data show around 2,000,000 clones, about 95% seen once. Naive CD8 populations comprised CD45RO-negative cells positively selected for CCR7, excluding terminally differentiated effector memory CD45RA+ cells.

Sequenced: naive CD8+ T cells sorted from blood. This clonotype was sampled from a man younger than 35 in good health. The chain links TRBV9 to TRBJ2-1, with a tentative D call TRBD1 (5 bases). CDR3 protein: CASSVEGAGYNEQFF. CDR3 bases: TGTGCCAGCAGCGTAGAAGGGGCCGGCTACAATGAGCAGTTCTTC.